This TCR beta chain comes out of a study of T cell repertoires in cytomegalovirus infection. The overall study: Public signatures in TCR beta pointed to CMV infection and matching HLA type.

On this clonotype: Its antigen remains unidentified.

Looked up from germline, CDR1 is DFQATT and CDR2 is SNEGSKA (reference sequence). The CDR3 consists of 13 residues. V gave up 3 bases and J gave up 6 bases, with 15 bases separating them. Each CDR3 protein is one row after TCRdb ran MiXCR on the reads. The repertoire consists of fewer than 300,000 distinct CDR3 sequences, with more than 20% occurring once and the leading ten covering approximately 15%. Study-wide findings and caveats: HLA-C-restricted CMV-specific TCR beta clonotypes were dominant in the ex vivo response. Of the TCR beta families, the public ones yielded a cumulative frequency that identified carriers of CMV plus the relevant HLA.

This clonotype was sampled from a human donor in good health (CMV status not recorded). Some clones in this sample may be carry-over from other donors' samples. This rearrangement joins TRBV20-1 to TRBJ2-7; D is possibly TRBD2 (5 bases). The sequenced sample consisted of PBMCs. CDR3: CSARAASRIEQYF. The CDR3 DNA is TGCAGTGCTAGGGCGGCTAGCCGCATCGAGCAGTACTTC.